This TCR beta chain was profiled in a study of blood T cell repertoires in COVID-19 (dated by TCRdb to the early 2020s). Context from the whole study: Samples covering the acute and convalescent phases of COVID-19 were provided by collaborators in the United States, Italy and Spain. The prospective study material was composed of cDNA or gDNA derived from T cells, B-cell-depleted T cells, or PBMCs. The dataset comprised deeply sampled blood TCRbeta repertoires from subjects exposed to, actively infected with, or recovered from COVID-19. The repertoires were released in a freely available public database meant as a resource for research on the immune response to SARS-CoV-2. Samples came from the ongoing ImmuneRACE study (first 160 participants) plus 1,254 subjects from 6 global collaborators. Nearly every sample came with metadata listing a de-identified subject ID, COVID-19 status, age in years and sex. Where available, HLA class I and class II types were obtained from metadata supplied by the sample provider rather than from assay-based typing.

CDR1 and CDR2 were assigned from the germline V gene as SGHRS and YFSETQ. V and J lose 4 bases and 0 bases, and a span of 9 bases separates them. The CDR3 measures 14 amino acids from cysteine to phenylalanine. Only the CDR3 DNA is retained, 42 bases long and in frame from the first base. The immunoSEQ Assay, a bias-controlled multiplex PCR, was used to amplify TCRbeta CDR3 regions from genomic DNA. The authors processed their data as follows. Within the assay, amplification of reference gene primers was used to estimate how many nucleated cells each sample contained. Sequence reads were collapsed and filtered to measure the absolute abundance of every unique TCRbeta CDR3 rearrangement. For each sample, productive Simpson clonality was calculated by taking the square root of Simpson's diversity index across productive rearrangements. TCRdb retrieved this table from immuneACCESS and kept in-frame rearrangements only. Not all clones are present; in checked studies, unresolved V genes account for under half, and no reason is known for the remainder. D and trimming come from the DNA, and the V and J calls and clone size come from that table. This sample is represented by some 160,000 clones; 80% to 90% of them were singletons. The ten largest account for around 3.3% of the sample.

Whole blood was collected in K2EDTA tubes by collaborating institutions according to the institutions' own protocols. For TCRbeta analysis, collaborators shipped samples as frozen whole blood, isolated PBMCs, or DNA extracted from either of those sample types. This clone was seen just once. What antigen it recognizes has not been identified. The input lacks base qualities; no much larger clone sits a single base away. The full study reports these points: Clinical and demographic metadata were provided uncurated, with the amount varying by source and participant.

This TCR was recovered from a woman in her fifties or sixties with active COVID-19. This chain is built from TRBV5-1 and TRBJ2-3; no D gene is confidently identified. The sequencing input was peripheral blood. The nucleotides are TGCGCCAGCAGCCCATTGCGGAGCACAGATACGCAGTATTTT. This is translated as CASSPLRSTDTQYF.